Listed here are 7 T cell receptor beta chains from one sample, sequenced in a study of somatic mutations in cytotoxic T cells in rheumatoid arthritis. TCRdb's table, derived via immunoSEQ multiplex PCR, lists solely in-frame clones and lacks some. The profile shows roughly 10,000 clones, 75% to 80% of them singletons. The sample was CD8+ T cells sorted from blood. The receptors derive from an adult with rheumatoid arthritis.

V is TRBV9 and J is TRBJ1-3, with D possibly matching TRBD1 (5 bases). V lost 5 bases to trimming and J lost 0 bases, with 9 bases between them. In germline, CDR1 is SGDLS, CDR2 YYNGEE. The CDR3 has 14 amino acids. For the CDR3, the DNA is TGTGCCAGCAGACCAGGGTTCTCTGGAAACACCATATATTTT. This codes for CASRPGFSGNTIYF.

This chain joins TRBV28 and TRBJ2-1; TRBD2 agrees at 11 bases. Germline CDR1 MDHEN, CDR2 SYDVKM. V was pared by 7 bases and J by 4 bases, with 6 bases of the junction left unmatched. The CDR3 loop spans 15 amino acids. CDR3 DNA sequence: TGTGCCAGCACCGTCGGGACTAGCGGATACAATGAGCAGTTCTTC. As protein: CASTVGTSGYNEQFF.

The chain is built from TRBV27 and TRBJ2-3; TRBD1 matches 7 bases. Germline CDR1 MNHEY, CDR2 SMNVEV (reference sequence). Losses at the gene ends were 2 bases for V and 9 bases for J; bases not matched to a gene: 8. CDR3 size: 14 residues. The CDR3 spells CASSLTGALRTQYF. The CDR3 DNA sequence: TGTGCCAGCAGTTTAACAGGGGCCTTAAGAACGCAGTATTTT.

This clone has just a few counts. V and J are TRBV19 and TRBJ1-6; 9 bases are a match to TRBD1. Unmatched junction bases numbered 8, after V lost 4 bases and J lost 10 bases. CDR1 and CDR2 from the germline V gene are LNHDA and SQIVND (reference sequence). The CDR3 extends over 15 amino acids. The CDR3 DNA sequence: TGTGCCAGTAGTACACTGGGACAGGGAGGATCACCCCTCCACTTT. This gives the protein CASSTLGQGGSPLHF.

V is TRBV27 and J is TRBJ2-1; D remains ambiguous. The V end was cut by 6 bases, the J end by 0 bases, with 3 bases between. Germline V lookup: CDR1 MNHEY, CDR2 SMNVEV (reference sequence). The CDR3 consists of 12 residues. CDR3 loop: CASRSSYNEQFF. In DNA form, the CDR3 reads TGTGCCAGCAGATCCTCCTACAATGAGCAGTTCTTC.

This chain uses TRBV28 with TRBJ1-2; D perhaps matches TRBD1 (6 bases). The CDR3 is 14 amino acids. CDR1 is MDHEN, CDR2 SYDVKM, per germline. V gave up 3 bases and J gave up 2 bases, with 10 bases separating them. CDR3 DNA: TGTGCCAGCAGTTTTTTCGGACAGAACTATGGCTACACCTTC. Translation: CASSFFGQNYGYTF.

In its sample, this clone ranks as medium-sized. This chain joins TRBV5-3 and TRBJ2-1, with TRBD1 as a possible D gene (6 bases). TRBV5-3 has ORF status, its function being uncertain. V lost 1 base and J lost 0, with 11 bases in between. The CDR3 runs 16 residues. In nucleotides, the CDR3 is TGTGCCAGAAGCTTGTACCAGGGGAGCTCCTACAATGAGCAGTTCTTC. It encodes CARSLYQGSSYNEQFF.